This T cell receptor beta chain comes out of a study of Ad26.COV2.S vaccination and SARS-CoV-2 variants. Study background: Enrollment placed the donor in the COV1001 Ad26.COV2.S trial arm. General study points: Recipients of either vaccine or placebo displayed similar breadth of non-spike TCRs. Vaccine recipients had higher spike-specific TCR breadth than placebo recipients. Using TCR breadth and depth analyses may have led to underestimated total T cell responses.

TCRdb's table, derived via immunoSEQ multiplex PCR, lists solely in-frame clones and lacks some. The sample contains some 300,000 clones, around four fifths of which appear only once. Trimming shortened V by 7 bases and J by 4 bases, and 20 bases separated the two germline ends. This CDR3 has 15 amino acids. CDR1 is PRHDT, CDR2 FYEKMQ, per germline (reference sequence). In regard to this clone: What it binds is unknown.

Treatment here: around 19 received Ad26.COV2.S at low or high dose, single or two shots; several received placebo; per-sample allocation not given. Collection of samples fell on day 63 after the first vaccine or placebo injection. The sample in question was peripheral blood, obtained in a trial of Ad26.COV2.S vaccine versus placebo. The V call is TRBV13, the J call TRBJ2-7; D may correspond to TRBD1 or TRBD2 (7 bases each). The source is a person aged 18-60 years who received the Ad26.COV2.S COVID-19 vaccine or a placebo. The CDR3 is CASTLGGQGGYEQYF. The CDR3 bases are TGTGCCAGCACCCTAGGGGGGCAGGGGGGGTACGAGCAGTACTTC. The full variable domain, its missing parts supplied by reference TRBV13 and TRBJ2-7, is AAGVIQSPRHLIKEKRETATLKCYPIPRHDTVYWYQQGPGQDPQFLISFYEKMQSDKGSIPDRFSAQQFSDYHSELNMSSLELGDSALYFCASTLGGQGGYEQYFGPGTRLTVT.